Reported below is one TCR beta chain. Its antigen is not known. The sample is drawn from a study of cytomegalovirus exposure and HLA in healthy donors. Overall study results and limits: Listed as cytomegalovirus-associated were 164 TCR beta chains. Researchers reported from a later analysis that most CMV-associated TCR beta chains appeared HLA-restricted. TRBV6-2, TRBV6-3 and some other V segments were unresolvable in 87-base-pair reads.

This PCR relied on a set of 60 Vbeta primers and 13 Jbeta primers. Sequenced by immunoSEQ multiplex PCR; TCRdb stores in-frame clones only, minus some. The sample carries over 150,000 clones, approximately 80% recorded once. Per the germline V gene, CDR1 is SGDLS and CDR2 is YYNGEE. V shed 4 bases and J shed 0 bases, with 11 bases lying between them. The CDR3 has 15 residues. The clonotype originates from a woman aged 30 to 39 in good health and CMV-seropositive. This rearrangement joins TRBV9 to TRBJ2-1; TRBD1 might be the D (5 bases). Sample: PBMCs. In DNA, the CDR3 is TGTGCCAGCAGCTATCGACAGAGCTCCTACAATGAGCAGTTCTTC. Amino acids: CASSYRQSSYNEQFF.